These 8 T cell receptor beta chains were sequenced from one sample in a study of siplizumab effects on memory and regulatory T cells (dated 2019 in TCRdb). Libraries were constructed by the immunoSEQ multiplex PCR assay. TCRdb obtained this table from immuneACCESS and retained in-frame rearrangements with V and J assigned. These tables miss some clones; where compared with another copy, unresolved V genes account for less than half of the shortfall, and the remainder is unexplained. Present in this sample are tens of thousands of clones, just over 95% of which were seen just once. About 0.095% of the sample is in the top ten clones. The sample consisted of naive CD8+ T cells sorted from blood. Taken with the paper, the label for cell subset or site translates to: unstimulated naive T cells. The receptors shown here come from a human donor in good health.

CDR3 protein: CASSFSTELAKNIQYF. The CDR3 bases are TGTGCCAGCAGCTTCTCAACAGAACTAGCCAAAAACATTCAGTACTTC. This rearrangement joins TRBV13 to TRBJ2-4, with no clear D. The length of the CDR3 is 16 residues. V was trimmed by 3 bases and J by 0 bases, leaving 12 bases between them. Germline assignment: CDR1 PRHDT and CDR2 FYEKMQ (reference sequence).

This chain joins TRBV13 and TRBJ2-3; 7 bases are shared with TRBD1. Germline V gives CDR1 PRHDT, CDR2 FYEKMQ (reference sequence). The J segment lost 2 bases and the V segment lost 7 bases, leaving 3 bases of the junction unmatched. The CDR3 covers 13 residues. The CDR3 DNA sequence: TGTGCCAGCACCACAGGGGACACAGATACGCAGTATTTT. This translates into CASTTGDTDTQYF.

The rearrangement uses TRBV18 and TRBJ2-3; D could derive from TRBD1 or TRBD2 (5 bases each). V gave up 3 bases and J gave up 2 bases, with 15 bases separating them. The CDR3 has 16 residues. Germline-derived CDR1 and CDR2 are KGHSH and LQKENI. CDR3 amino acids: CASSPYIEGPTDTQYF. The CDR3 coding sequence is TGTGCCAGCTCACCCTACATAGAGGGGCCCACAGATACGCAGTATTTT.

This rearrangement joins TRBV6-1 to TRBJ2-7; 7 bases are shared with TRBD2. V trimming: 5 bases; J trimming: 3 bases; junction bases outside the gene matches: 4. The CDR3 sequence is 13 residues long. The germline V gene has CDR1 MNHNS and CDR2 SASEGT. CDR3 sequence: CASSFSGLYEQYF. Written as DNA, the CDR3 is TGTGCCAGCAGTTTTAGCGGGCTCTACGAGCAGTACTTC.

CDR3 sequence: CASSQTSGGADTQYF. The CDR3 DNA follows: TGCGCCAGCAGCCAGACTAGCGGGGGAGCCGATACGCAGTATTTT. The chain couples TRBV4-1 to TRBJ2-3, with 12 bases fitting TRBD2. Looked up from germline, CDR1 is MGHRA and CDR2 is YSYEKL. The CDR3 totals 15 residues. The V and J ends lost 3 bases and 6 bases, in that order; junction bases with no gene match: 4.

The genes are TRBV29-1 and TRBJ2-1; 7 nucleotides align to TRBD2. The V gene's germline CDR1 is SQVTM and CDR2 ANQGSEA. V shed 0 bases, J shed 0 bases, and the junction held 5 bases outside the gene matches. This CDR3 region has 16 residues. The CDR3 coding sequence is TGCAGCGTTGAAGATCCGGGGGGAGGCTCCTACAATGAGCAGTTCTTC. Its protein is CSVEDPGGGSYNEQFF.

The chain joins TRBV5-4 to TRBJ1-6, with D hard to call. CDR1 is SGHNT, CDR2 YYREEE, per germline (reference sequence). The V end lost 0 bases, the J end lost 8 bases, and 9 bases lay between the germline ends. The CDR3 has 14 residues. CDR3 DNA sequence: TGTGCCAGCAGCTTGGCCTCCAGCTATTCACCCCTCCACTTT. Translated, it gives CASSLASSYSPLHF.

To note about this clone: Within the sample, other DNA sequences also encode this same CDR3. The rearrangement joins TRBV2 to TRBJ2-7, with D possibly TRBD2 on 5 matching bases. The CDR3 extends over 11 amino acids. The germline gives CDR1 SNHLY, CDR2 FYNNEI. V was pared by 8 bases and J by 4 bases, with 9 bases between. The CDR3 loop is CASREGYEQYF. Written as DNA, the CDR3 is TGTGCCAGCCGGGAAGGGTACGAGCAGTACTTC.